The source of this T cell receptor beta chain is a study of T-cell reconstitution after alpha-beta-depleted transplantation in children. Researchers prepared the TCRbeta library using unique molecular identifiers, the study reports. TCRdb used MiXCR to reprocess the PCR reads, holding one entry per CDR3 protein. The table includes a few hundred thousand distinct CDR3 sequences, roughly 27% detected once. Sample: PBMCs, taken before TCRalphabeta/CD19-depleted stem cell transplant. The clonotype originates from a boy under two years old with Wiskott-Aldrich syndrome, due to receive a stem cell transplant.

CDR3: CASSQDSDRDRGHEQYF. The DNA for the CDR3 is TGTGCCAGCAGCCAAGACTCGGACCGGGACAGGGGGCACGAGCAGTACTTC. The rearrangement joins TRBV4-2 to TRBJ2-7; 12 bases are shared with TRBD1. V lost 0 bases, J lost 5 bases, and 8 bases stayed unmatched. Germline V lookup: CDR1 LGHNA, CDR2 YNFKEQ. The CDR3 is 17 residues long.